The rows below give T cell receptor beta chains drawn from one sample of a study of T-cell reconstitution after alpha-beta-depleted transplantation in children. MiXCR, run by TCRdb on the PCR reads, gives a single entry per CDR3 protein. In the table there are about 610,000 distinct CDR3 sequences, over 9.5% of which are singletons. The specimen comprised PBMCs from the stem cell graft donor, sampled from the stem cell graft. The receptors were gathered from a human donor who donated a stem cell graft to a child with acute myeloid leukemia. CDR3s include the opening cysteine and the closing phenylalanine or tryptophan. A D gene is named only where the DNA matches it firmly. Clone size is not always given. Where it is, it says once, few, many or a class for expanded clones.

V gene	J gene	clone size	D gene	CDR3 protein	CDR3 DNA
TRBV7-8	TRBJ2-2	many	TRBD2	CASSYVSGLAGKTGELFF	TGTGCCAGCAGCTACGTCTCTGGACTAGCGGGAAAGACCGGGGAGCTGTTTTTT
TRBV20-1	TRBJ2-5	NA	TRBD2	CSAFPATAGVRETQYF	TGCAGTGCTTTCCCGGCTACAGCGGGAGTAAGAGAGACCCAGTACTTC
TRBV20-1	TRBJ2-1	once	NA	CCASFGGSSYNEQFF	TGCTGTGCTTCTTTTGGGGGAAGCTCCTACAATGAGCAGTTCTTC
TRBV20-1	TRBJ2-7	NA	NA	CSATSASPYEQYF	TGCAGTGCTACATCGGCTAGCCCCTACGAGCAGTACTTC
TRBV6-2/TRBV6-3	TRBJ2-1	NA	NA	CASSPLAVSYNEQFF	TGTGCCAGCAGTCCTTTAGCAGTCTCCTACAATGAGCAGTTCTTC
TRBV6-4	TRBJ2-1	NA	TRBD2	CASSGPPGGYSYNEQFF	TGTGCCAGCAGTGGACCCCCGGGAGGCTACTCCTACAATGAGCAGTTCTTC
TRBV5-1	TRBJ1-4	many	NA	CASSSNRWRHEKLFF	TGCGCCAGCAGCTCAAACAGGTGGCGGCATGAAAAACTGTTTTTT
TRBV5-5	TRBJ2-3	few	TRBD2	CASSFLSSGNSPDTQYF	TGTGCCAGCAGCTTCTTATCTAGCGGGAATAGCCCAGATACGCAGTATTTT
TRBV4-3	TRBJ2-7	NA	TRBD2	CASSQGGLAGSGGEQYF	TGCGCCAGCAGCCAGGGGGGACTAGCGGGGTCGGGAGGCGAGCAGTACTTC
TRBV5-1	TRBJ2-7	few	NA	CASSLVAGPTYEQYF	TGCGCCAGCAGCTTGGTGGCGGGACCGACCTACGAGCAGTACTTC
TRBV27	TRBJ2-6	NA	TRBD1	CASSLISPGQGYSGANVLTF	TGTGCCAGCAGTTTAATATCTCCGGGACAGGGTTACTCTGGGGCCAACGTCCTGACTTTC
TRBV14	TRBJ1-1	once	NA	CASSQVGLQNTEAFF	TGTGCCAGCAGCCAAGTCGGCCTCCAGAACACTGAAGCTTTCTTT
TRBV29-1	TRBJ2-1	many	TRBD1	CSVSGTGVPSYNEQFF	TGCAGCGTTTCCGGGACAGGGGTTCCCTCCTACAATGAGCAGTTCTTC
TRBV6-2/TRBV6-3	TRBJ2-1	many	TRBD2	CASRSTAGGPLF	TGTGCCAGCAGATCTACAGCGGGAGGTCCGCTCTTC
TRBV9	TRBJ1-2	few	TRBD1	CASSVVGTQGEDYGYTF	TGTGCCAGCAGCGTAGTAGGGACCCAGGGGGAAGACTATGGCTACACCTTC
TRBV6-1	TRBJ2-7	NA	NA	CASTTQGRSYEQYF	TGTGCCAGCACTACGCAGGGGAGATCCTACGAGCAGTACTTC
TRBV11-2	TRBJ1-1	many	TRBD1	CASSYEGATEAFF	TGTGCCAGCAGCTACGAGGGGGCGACTGAAGCTTTCTTT
TRBV2	TRBJ1-4	NA	NA	CASNPGDLPATNEKLFF	TGTGCCAGTAACCCCGGAGATCTACCTGCAACTAATGAAAAACTGTTTTTT
TRBV15	TRBJ2-7	once	TRBD2	CATSREAASGREEQYF	TGTGCCACCAGCAGAGAGGCGGCTAGCGGGAGAGAGGAGCAGTACTTC
TRBV15	TRBJ1-5	NA	NA	CATSRDRGTGSNQPQHF	TGTGCCACCAGCAGAGATAGGGGGACGGGTAGCAATCAGCCCCAGCATTTT
TRBV28	TRBJ2-7	many	NA	CASISTQRLGATYEQYF	TGTGCCAGCATATCTACCCAACGCCTAGGGGCTACCTACGAGCAGTACTTC
TRBV5-4	TRBJ1-6	few	NA	CASSPRGSNNSPLHF	TGTGCCAGCAGCCCCAGGGGCAGTAATAATTCACCCCTCCACTTT
TRBV7-3	TRBJ2-1	NA	NA	CASSLQWHSEQFF	TGTGCCAGCAGCCTACAGTGGCACAGTGAGCAGTTCTTC
TRBV7-8	TRBJ2-1	NA	TRBD2	CASRQLAGSLNEQFF	TGTGCCAGCAGGCAACTAGCGGGAAGCCTCAATGAGCAGTTCTTC
TRBV10-3	TRBJ2-7	many	NA	CAISGQGGHTGEQYF	TGTGCCATCAGTGGTCAGGGGGGGCATACCGGCGAGCAGTACTTC
TRBV7-8	TRBJ2-5	many	TRBD2	CASSLDGLAGFSETQYF	TGTGCCAGCAGCTTAGACGGACTAGCGGGATTCTCGGAGACCCAGTACTTC
TRBV6-5	TRBJ1-5	few	NA	CASSYEGRYQPQHF	TGTGCCAGCAGTTACGAGGGGCGGTACCAGCCCCAGCATTTT
TRBV12-3/TRBV12-4	TRBJ2-2	NA	NA	CASSPARPGELFF	TGTGCCAGCAGCCCCGCAAGGCCCGGGGAGCTGTTTTTT
TRBV4-3	TRBJ2-3	many	TRBD2	CASSQGLAGSGGDTQYF	TGCGCCAGCAGCCAAGGATTAGCGGGGTCGGGCGGGGATACGCAGTATTTT
TRBV7-8	TRBJ2-3	NA	TRBD2	CASSFRTSGSPRTQYF	TGTGCCAGCAGCTTTAGGACTAGCGGGAGCCCCCGTACGCAGTATTTT
TRBV28	TRBJ2-6	few	NA	CASTQRVPGANVLTF	TGTGCCAGCACCCAAAGGGTTCCTGGGGCCAACGTCCTGACTTTC
TRBV6-1	TRBJ1-2	NA	TRBD1	CASAMAGTGGFNYGYTF	TGTGCCAGCGCAATGGCCGGGACAGGGGGTTTCAACTATGGCTACACCTTC
TRBV29-1	TRBJ2-7	many	NA	CSVEVSRREKYF	TGCAGCGTTGAAGTATCCAGAAGGGAAAAGTACTTC
TRBV20-1	TRBJ2-1	few	TRBD1	CSAINQDRGSYNEQFF	TGCAGTGCCATCAATCAGGACAGGGGGTCCTACAATGAGCAGTTCTTC
TRBV6-1	TRBJ1-4	NA	TRBD1	CASSRDRGQGEKLFF	TGTGCCAGCAGTCGAGACAGGGGGCAGGGTGAAAAACTGTTTTTT
TRBV6-2/TRBV6-3	TRBJ2-7	NA	NA	CASSRRLNEQYF	TGTGCCAGCAGTCGGAGGCTTAACGAGCAGTACTTC
TRBV27	TRBJ2-5	NA	TRBD1	CASSEVPGQGRKETQYF	TGTGCCAGCAGTGAGGTACCGGGACAGGGGCGAAAAGAGACCCAGTACTTC
TRBV7-3	TRBJ2-3	many	TRBD2	CASSPSGRAFTQYF	TGTGCCAGCAGCCCTAGCGGGAGGGCATTTACGCAGTATTTT
TRBV3-1	TRBJ1-3	many	NA	CASSQVDRLGRSGNTIYF	TGTGCCAGCAGCCAAGTCGACAGGTTAGGTCGCTCTGGAAACACCATATATTTT
TRBV5-6	TRBJ1-3	NA	NA	CASSLGTRGNTIYF	TGTGCCAGCAGCTTGGGAACCAGAGGAAACACCATATATTTT
TRBV4-3	TRBJ2-7	few	NA	CASSPTLDGDYEQYF	TGCGCCAGCAGCCCGACACTAGACGGAGACTACGAGCAGTACTTC
TRBV10-3	TRBJ2-1	many	NA	CAIREGLVDEQFF	TGTGCCATCAGGGAGGGCCTAGTTGATGAGCAGTTCTTC
TRBV9	TRBJ2-2	many	NA	CASSLPSRGYTGELFF	TGTGCCAGCAGCCTTCCAAGTCGGGGGTACACCGGGGAGCTGTTTTTT
TRBV20-1	TRBJ2-5	NA	TRBD2	CSARGFSSGKTQETQYF	TGCAGTGCTAGAGGATTCTCTAGCGGGAAGACCCAAGAGACCCAGTACTTC
TRBV12-5	TRBJ2-5	few	NA	CASGFSRGETQYF	TGTGCTAGTGGTTTTAGCCGGGGTGAGACCCAGTACTTC
TRBV29-1	TRBJ1-1	NA	NA	CSVEGGGAGEAFF	TGCAGCGTTGAGGGGGGGGGCGCGGGTGAAGCTTTCTTT
TRBV28	TRBJ1-1	few	NA	CASRPPGQNTEAFF	TGTGCCAGCAGACCGCCAGGACAGAACACTGAAGCTTTCTTT
TRBV7-2	TRBJ2-3	many	NA	CASSFWSTDTQYF	TGTGCCAGCAGCTTTTGGAGCACAGATACGCAGTATTTT
TRBV4-2	TRBJ1-2	few	NA	CASSQETLYGYTF	TGTGCCAGCAGCCAAGAAACCCTCTATGGCTACACCTTC
TRBV29-1	TRBJ2-1	few	NA	CSSSGGRTQNEQFF	TGCAGCTCATCCGGAGGCAGGACGCAGAATGAGCAGTTCTTC
TRBV6-5	TRBJ2-3	many	NA	CASSYGASTDTQYF	TGTGCCAGCAGTTATGGAGCTAGCACAGATACGCAGTATTTT
TRBV29-1	TRBJ2-3	few	NA	CSHGSGADTQYF	TGCAGCCACGGGAGTGGGGCAGATACGCAGTATTTT
TRBV5-1	TRBJ1-6	few	NA	CASTLQTGINSPLHF	TGCGCCAGCACCTTACAAACAGGAATTAATTCACCCCTCCACTTT